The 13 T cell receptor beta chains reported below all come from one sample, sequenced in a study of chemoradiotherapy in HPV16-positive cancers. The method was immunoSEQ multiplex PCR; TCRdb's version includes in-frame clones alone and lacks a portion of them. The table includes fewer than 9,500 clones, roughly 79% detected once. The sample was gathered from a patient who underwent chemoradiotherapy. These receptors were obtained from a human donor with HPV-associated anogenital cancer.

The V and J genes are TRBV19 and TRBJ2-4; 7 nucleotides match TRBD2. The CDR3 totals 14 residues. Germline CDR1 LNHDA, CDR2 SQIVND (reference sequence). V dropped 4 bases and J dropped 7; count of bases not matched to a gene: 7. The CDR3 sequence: CASSTRDYPNIQYF. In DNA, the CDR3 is TGTGCCAGTAGTACCCGGGACTACCCGAACATTCAGTACTTC.

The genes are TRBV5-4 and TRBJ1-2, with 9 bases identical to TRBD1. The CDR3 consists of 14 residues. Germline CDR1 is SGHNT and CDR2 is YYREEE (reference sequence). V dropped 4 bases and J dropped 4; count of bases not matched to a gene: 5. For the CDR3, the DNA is TGTGCCAGCAGCCTACAGGGGGCGGGCTATGGCTACACCTTC. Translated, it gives CASSLQGAGYGYTF.

Here the CDR3 DNA reads TGCAGCGTTGGCCTAGCGGGGCAATACAATGAGCAGTTCTTC. Its protein product is CSVGLAGQYNEQFF. The chain couples TRBV29-1 to TRBJ2-1; 9 bases fit TRBD2. CDR1 and CDR2 (germline): SQVTM, ANQGSEA. With V trimmed by 4 bases and J by 4 bases, 5 bases remained unmatched. CDR3 length: 14 residues.

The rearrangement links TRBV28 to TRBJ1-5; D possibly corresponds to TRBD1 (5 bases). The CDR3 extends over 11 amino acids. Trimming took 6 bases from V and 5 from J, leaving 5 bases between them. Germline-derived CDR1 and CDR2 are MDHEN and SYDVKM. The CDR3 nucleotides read TGTGCCAGCAGGGGGGATCAGCCCCAGCATTTT. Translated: CASRGDQPQHF.

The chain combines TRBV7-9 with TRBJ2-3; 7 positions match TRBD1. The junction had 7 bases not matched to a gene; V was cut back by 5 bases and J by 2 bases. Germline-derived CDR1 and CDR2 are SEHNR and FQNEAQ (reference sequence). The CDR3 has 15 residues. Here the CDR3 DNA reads TGTGCCAGCAGCCCGGGACAGTGGGCCACAGATACGCAGTATTTT. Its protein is CASSPGQWATDTQYF.

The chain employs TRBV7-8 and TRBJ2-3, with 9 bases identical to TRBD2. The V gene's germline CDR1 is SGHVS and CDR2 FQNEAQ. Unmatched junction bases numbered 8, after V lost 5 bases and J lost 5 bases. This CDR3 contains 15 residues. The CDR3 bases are TGTGCCAGCAGCGTTCTAGCGGGGCCGGGAGATACGCAGTATTTT. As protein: CASSVLAGPGDTQYF.

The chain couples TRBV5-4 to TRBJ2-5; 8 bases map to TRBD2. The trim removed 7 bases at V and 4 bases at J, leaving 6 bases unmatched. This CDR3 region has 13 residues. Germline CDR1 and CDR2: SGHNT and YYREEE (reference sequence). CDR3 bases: TGTGCCAGCGGCGGGAGGAGGGGAGAGACCCAGTACTTC. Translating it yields CASGGRRGETQYF.

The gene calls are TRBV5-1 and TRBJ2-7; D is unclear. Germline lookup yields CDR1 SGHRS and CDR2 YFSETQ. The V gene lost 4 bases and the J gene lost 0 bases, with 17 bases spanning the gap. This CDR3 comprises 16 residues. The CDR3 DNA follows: TGCGCCAGCAGCCTCAGAGATCAGGTCAGCTCCTACGAGCAGTACTTC. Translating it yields CASSLRDQVSSYEQYF.

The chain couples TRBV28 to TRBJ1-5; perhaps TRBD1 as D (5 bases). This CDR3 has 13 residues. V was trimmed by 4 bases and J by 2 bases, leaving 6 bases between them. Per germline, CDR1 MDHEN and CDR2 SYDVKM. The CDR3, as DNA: TGTGCCAGCAGTTGGGACCGCAATCAGCCCCAGCATTTT. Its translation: CASSWDRNQPQHF.

CDR3 nucleotides: TGCGCCAGCACCCCCAGCGGGGGGGCAAATGAGCAGTTCTTC. This codes for CASTPSGGANEQFF. The V gene is TRBV10-1, the J gene TRBJ2-1, with 10 bases fitting TRBD2. The CDR3 is 14 residues long. Germline V gives CDR1 WNHNN, CDR2 SYGVQD (reference sequence). With V trimmed by 7 bases and J by 7 bases, 7 bases remained unmatched.

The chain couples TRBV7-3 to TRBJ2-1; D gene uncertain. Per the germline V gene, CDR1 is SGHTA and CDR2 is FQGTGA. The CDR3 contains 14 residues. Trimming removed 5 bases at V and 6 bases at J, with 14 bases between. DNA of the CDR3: TGTGCCAGCAGCCCCCCCGGGTCTTCCAATGAGCAGTTCTTC. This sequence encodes CASSPPGSSNEQFF. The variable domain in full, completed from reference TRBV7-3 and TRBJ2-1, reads GAGVSQTPSNKVTEKGKYVELRCDPISGHTALYWYRQSLGQGPEFLIYFQGTGAADDSGLPNDRFFAVRPEGSVSTLKIQRTERGDSAVYLCASSPPGSSNEQFFGPGTRLTVL.

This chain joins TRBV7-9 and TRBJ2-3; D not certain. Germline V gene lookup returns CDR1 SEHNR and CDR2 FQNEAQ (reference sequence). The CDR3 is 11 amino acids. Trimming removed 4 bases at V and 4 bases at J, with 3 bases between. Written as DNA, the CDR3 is TGTGCCAGCAGCTCGGCAGATACGCAGTATTTT. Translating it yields CASSSADTQYF.

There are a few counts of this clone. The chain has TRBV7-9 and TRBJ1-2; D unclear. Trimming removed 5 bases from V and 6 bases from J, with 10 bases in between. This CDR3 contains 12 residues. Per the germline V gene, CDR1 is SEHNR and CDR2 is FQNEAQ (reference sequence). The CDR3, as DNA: TGTGCCAGCAGCCTTGCGACGCATGGCTACACCTTC. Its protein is CASSLATHGYTF.